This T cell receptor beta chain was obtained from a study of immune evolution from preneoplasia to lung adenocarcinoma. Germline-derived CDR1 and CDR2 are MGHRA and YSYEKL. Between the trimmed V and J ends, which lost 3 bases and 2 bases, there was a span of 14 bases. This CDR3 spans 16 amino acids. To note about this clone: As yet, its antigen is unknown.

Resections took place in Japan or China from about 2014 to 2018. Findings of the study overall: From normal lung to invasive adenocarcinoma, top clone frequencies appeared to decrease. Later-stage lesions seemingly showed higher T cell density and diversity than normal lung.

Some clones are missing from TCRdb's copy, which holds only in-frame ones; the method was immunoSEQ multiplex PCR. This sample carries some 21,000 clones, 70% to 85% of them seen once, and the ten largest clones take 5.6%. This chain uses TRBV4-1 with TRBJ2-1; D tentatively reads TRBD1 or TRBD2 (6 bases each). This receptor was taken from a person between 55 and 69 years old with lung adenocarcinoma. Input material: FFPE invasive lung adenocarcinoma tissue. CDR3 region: CASSHMGGGTYNEQFF. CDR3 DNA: TGCGCCAGCAGCCACATGGGGGGCGGAACCTACAATGAGCAGTTCTTC.